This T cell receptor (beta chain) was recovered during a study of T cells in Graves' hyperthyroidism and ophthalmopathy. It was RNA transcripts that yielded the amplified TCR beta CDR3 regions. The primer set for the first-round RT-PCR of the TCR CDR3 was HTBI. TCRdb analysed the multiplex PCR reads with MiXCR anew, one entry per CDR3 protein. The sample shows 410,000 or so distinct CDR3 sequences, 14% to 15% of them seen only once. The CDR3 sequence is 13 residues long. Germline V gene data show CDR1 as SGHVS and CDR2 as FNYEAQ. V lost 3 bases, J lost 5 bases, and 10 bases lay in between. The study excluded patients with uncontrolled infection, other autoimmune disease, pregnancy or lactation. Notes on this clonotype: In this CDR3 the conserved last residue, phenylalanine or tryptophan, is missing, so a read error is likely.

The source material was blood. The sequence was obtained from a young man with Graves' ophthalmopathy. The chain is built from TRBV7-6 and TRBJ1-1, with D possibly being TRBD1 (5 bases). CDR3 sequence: CASSLGVGTEAFL. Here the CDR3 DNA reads TGTGCCAGCAGCTTGGGGGTCGGAACTGAAGCTTTCCTT.